This T cell receptor (beta chain) was documented in a study of blood T cell repertoires in COVID-19. Across the whole study: Acute and convalescent COVID-19 samples came from the United States, Italy and Spain. The analysed material was cDNA or gDNA that came from T cells, B-cell-depleted T cells, or PBMCs.

The CDR3 spans 14 residues. Trimming stripped 5 bases from V and 8 bases from J, with 16 bases between. CDR1 and CDR2 (germline): SGHAT, FQNNGV. In the original processing: Nucleated cell number was recorded as an estimate derived from reference gene primer amplification. The method was immunoSEQ multiplex PCR; TCRdb's version includes in-frame clones alone and lacks a portion of them. D and trimming come from the DNA, and the V and J calls and clone size come from that table. The sample shows about 42,000 clones, about three quarters of them seen only once. This TCR came from a woman between 70 and 85 years old with acute or convalescent COVID-19. The V and J genes are TRBV11-2 and TRBJ1-3, with D possibly TRBD1 on 5 matching bases. Sequenced sample: peripheral blood. CDR3 region: CASSPKGYSDTIYF. In nucleotides, the CDR3 is TGTGCCAGCAGCCCCAAGGGGTACTCAGACACCATATATTTT.